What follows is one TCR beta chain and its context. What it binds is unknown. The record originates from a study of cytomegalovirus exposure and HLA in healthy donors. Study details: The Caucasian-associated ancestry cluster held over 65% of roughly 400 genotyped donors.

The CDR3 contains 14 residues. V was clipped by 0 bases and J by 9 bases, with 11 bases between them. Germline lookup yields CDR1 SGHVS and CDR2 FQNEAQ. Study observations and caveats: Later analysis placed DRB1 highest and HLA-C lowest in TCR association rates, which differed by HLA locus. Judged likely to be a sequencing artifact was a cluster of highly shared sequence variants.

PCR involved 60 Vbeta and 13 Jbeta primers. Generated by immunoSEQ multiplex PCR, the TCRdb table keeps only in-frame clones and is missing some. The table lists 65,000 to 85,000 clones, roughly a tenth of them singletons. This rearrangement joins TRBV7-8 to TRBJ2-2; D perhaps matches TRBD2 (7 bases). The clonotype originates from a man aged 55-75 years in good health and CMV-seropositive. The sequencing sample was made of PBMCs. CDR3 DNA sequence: TGTGCCAGCAGCTTAGCGGGAGGGGACAGGGAGCTGTTTTTT. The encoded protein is CASSLAGGDRELFF.